What follows are 19 T cell receptor beta chains derived from one specimen sequenced in a study of human T cells and chemical hapten exposure. TCRdb re-called the RACE reads with MiXCR, one entry per CDR3 protein. This repertoire shows about 99,000 distinct CDR3 sequences, over 10% found once; its top ten account for roughly 2.1%. Time point here: patch test 1, 2 weeks after DPC sensitization. Stated treatment: therapeutic diphenylcyclopropenone sensitization with weekly scalp DPC. The input for sequencing was whole blood, taken in connection with sensitization to the hapten diphenylcyclopropenone (DPC). These receptors all stem from a woman between 40 and 55 years old with alopecia areata. Some clones in this sample may be carry-over from other donors' samples.

This clonotype was counted between two and nine times. Written as DNA, the CDR3 is TGTGCCAGCAGCTTGGGGGCTAGCGGGCTGGAAGGGACCCAGTACTTC. Its translation: CASSLGASGLEGTQYF. The genes are TRBV5-4 and TRBJ2-5; 8 bases are shared with TRBD2. Per germline, CDR1 SGHNT and CDR2 YYREEE (reference sequence). There are 16 residues in the CDR3. V lost 0 bases to trimming and J lost 7 bases; unmatched junction nucleotides: 11.

The gene calls are TRBV20-1 and TRBJ2-1, with D perhaps matching TRBD2 (6 bases). The CDR3 has 16 residues. V lost 3 bases to trimming and J lost 2 bases, with 17 bases between them. CDR1 is DFQATT, CDR2 SNEGSKA, per germline (reference sequence). CDR3 loop: CSASPIIAGTYNEQFF. The CDR3 DNA reads as TGCAGTGCTAGTCCGATAATCGCGGGGACCTACAATGAGCAGTTCTTC.

This clonotype showed up just a few times. The rearrangement uses TRBV24-1 and TRBJ2-1; TRBD2 agrees at 10 bases. There are 14 residues in the CDR3. V trimming: 9 bases; J trimming: 4 bases; junction bases outside the gene matches: 5. The germline CDR1 and CDR2 sequences are KGHDR and SFDVKD. The CDR3 region is CATSSGSGYNEQFF. The DNA for the CDR3 is TGTGCCACCTCTAGCGGGAGCGGGTACAATGAGCAGTTCTTC.

This clonotype was counted only a few times. The chain has TRBV5-6 and TRBJ2-1; no clear D. Trimming shortened V by 3 bases and J by 4 bases, and 8 bases separated the two germline ends. Germline loops: CDR1 SGHDT, CDR2 YYEEEE. The CDR3 totals 13 residues. The DNA of the CDR3 is TGTGCCAGCAGCTCTCAGAGATACAATGAGCAGTTCTTC. It yields the protein CASSSQRYNEQFF. The full variable domain, with the rest looked up from reference TRBV5-6 and TRBJ2-1, is DAGVTQSPTHLIKTRGQQVTLRCSPKSGHDTVSWYQQALGQGPQFIFQYYEEEERQRGNFPDRFSGHQFPNYSSELNVNALLLGDSALYLCASSSQRYNEQFFGPGTRLTVL.

This clonotype has only a few counts. This chain uses TRBV4-3 with TRBJ2-1, with 7 bases aligning to TRBD1. This CDR3 contains 16 residues. With V trimmed by 0 bases and J by 0 bases, 2 bases remained unmatched. In germline, CDR1 is LGHNA, CDR2 YSLEER. DNA for the CDR3: TGCGCCAGCAGCCAAGATGCAGGGGGCTCCTACAATGAGCAGTTCTTC. Its translation: CASSQDAGGSYNEQFF.

This clonotype was seen a few times. CDR3 sequence (DNA): TGCAGCGTTGAAGGATCCACAGATACGCAGTATTTT. It encodes CSVEGSTDTQYF. The J gene is TRBJ2-3, the V gene TRBV29-1; no clear D gene. This CDR3 comprises 12 residues. Trimming removed 1 base from V and 2 bases from J, with 4 bases in between. Germline V gene lookup returns CDR1 SQVTM and CDR2 ANQGSEA.

V is TRBV20-1 and J is TRBJ1-4; 7 bases match TRBD1. J gave up 2 bases and V 6 bases, and 6 bases lay outside the gene matches. From germline, CDR1 is DFQATT and CDR2 SNEGSKA (reference sequence). The CDR3 is 14 residues long. CDR3 protein: CSAIEGATNEKLFF. The CDR3 coding sequence is TGCAGTGCAATTGAGGGGGCGACTAATGAAAAACTGTTTTTT.

A few counts support this clonotype. This chain joins TRBV6-2 or TRBV6-3 and TRBJ2-3, with 10 bases fitting TRBD2. J gave up 5 bases and V 5 bases, and 7 bases lay outside the gene matches. The CDR3 runs to 15 residues. Looked up from germline, CDR1 is MNHEY and CDR2 is SVGEGT. The CDR3 DNA follows: TGTGCCAGCAGTAGACTAGCGGGCCTTGGAGATACGCAGTATTTT. Its translation is CASSRLAGLGDTQYF.

The gene calls are TRBV29-1 and TRBJ2-3, with D unclear. V dropped 7 bases and J dropped 6 bases, with 17 bases sitting between them. CDR1 and CDR2 from the germline V gene are SQVTM and ANQGSEA. This CDR3 has 13 amino acids. CDR3: CSACPHQQDTQYF. The DNA of the CDR3 is TGCAGCGCCTGTCCGCATCAGCAGGATACGCAGTATTTT.

This clonotype was recorded at least ten times. This chain uses TRBV7-3 with TRBJ2-7, with 7 bases that match TRBD1. CDR1 is SGHTA, CDR2 FQGTGA, per germline. The trim removed 4 bases at V and 4 bases at J, leaving 10 bases unmatched. The CDR3 runs to 15 residues. The CDR3 spells CASSSTGATSYEQYF. The CDR3 DNA reads as TGTGCCAGCAGCTCTACAGGGGCTACTTCTTACGAGCAGTACTTC.

Only a few counts were recorded for this clonotype. The chain joins TRBV5-4 to TRBJ2-2; no definite D call. This CDR3 is built from 15 residues. V shed 0 bases and J shed 7 bases, with 13 bases lying between them. Germline V gene sequence: CDR1 SGHNT, CDR2 YYREEE (reference sequence). CDR3 amino acids: CASSLDQTFYGELFF. The CDR3 DNA sequence: TGTGCCAGCAGCTTGGACCAGACCTTTTACGGGGAGCTGTTTTTT.

This clonotype was seen repeatedly, ten times or more. The J gene is TRBJ2-3, the V gene TRBV2; 11 bases map to TRBD2. The CDR3 is made up of 18 amino acids. Germline V gives CDR1 SNHLY, CDR2 FYNNEI. The V and J ends lost 5 bases and 5 bases, in that order; junction bases with no gene match: 15. CDR3 residues: CASSTLAGVRGGKDTQYF. In DNA form, the CDR3 reads TGTGCCAGCAGTACACTAGCGGGAGTCCGAGGGGGCAAAGATACGCAGTATTTT.

This clonotype has ten or more counts. CDR3 in amino acids: CSVGPGGYQPQHF. CDR3 in DNA: TGCAGCGTTGGGCCAGGGGGGTATCAGCCCCAGCATTTT. This rearrangement joins TRBV29-1 to TRBJ1-5; 7 bases match TRBD1. V lost 4 bases, J lost 5 bases, and 5 bases stayed unmatched. Germline V CDR1 and CDR2: SQVTM, ANQGSEA. The CDR3 covers 13 residues.

This clonotype turned up a few times. This chain connects TRBV5-4 to TRBJ2-3; a weak D match, TRBD1 (5 bases). Per germline, CDR1 SGHNT and CDR2 YYREEE (reference sequence). Trimming took off 0 bases at V and 4 bases at J, with 18 bases between the two ends. The CDR3 totals 17 residues. The CDR3 DNA reads TGTGCCAGCAGCTTGGGCGTTGGGGCCGCCGGAGCAGATACGCAGTATTTT. It specifies CASSLGVGAAGADTQYF.

V is TRBV28 and J is TRBJ2-7, with 9 bases aligning to TRBD2. V lost 4 bases to trimming and J lost 6 bases; unmatched junction nucleotides: 19. Germline V gene lookup returns CDR1 MDHEN and CDR2 SYDVKM. This CDR3 region has 18 residues. DNA of the CDR3: TGTGCCAGCAGTTCACCCATTGGCGCGGGAGGGCCCTCCGGCGAGCAGTACTTC. Translating gives CASSSPIGAGGPSGEQYF.

This clonotype was found a few times. The chain recombines TRBV19 with TRBJ2-1, with a possible D match to TRBD1 (6 bases). The CDR3 spans 16 residues. The germline V gene has CDR1 LNHDA and CDR2 SQIVND (reference sequence). Trimming took 6 bases from V and 4 from J, leaving 19 bases between them. CDR3 bases: TGTGCCAGTAGACTCGCAGGGGCCCGAAGTTACAATGAGCAGTTCTTC. Encoded protein: CASRLAGARSYNEQFF. The whole variable domain, filled in from reference TRBV19 and TRBJ2-1, reads DGGITQSPKYLFRKEGQNVTLSCEQNLNHDAMYWYRQDPGQGLRLIYYSQIVNDFQKGDIAEGYSVSREKKESFPLTVTSAQKNPTAFYLCASRLAGARSYNEQFFGPGTRLTVL.

This clonotype has only a few counts. This chain links TRBV2 with TRBJ2-2, with D perhaps TRBD2 (5 bases). Germline V gives CDR1 SNHLY, CDR2 FYNNEI. Trimming cost V 5 bases and J 1 base, with 5 bases left between them. The CDR3 contains 13 residues. In nucleotides, the CDR3 is TGTGCCAGCAGTCGGGGGAACACCGGGGAGCTGTTTTTT. Translating gives CASSRGNTGELFF.

This clonotype was seen a handful of times. The chain combines TRBV7-2 with TRBJ1-5; 10 bases agree with TRBD1. With 5 bases clipped from V and 5 bases from J, the junction kept 9 bases outside the gene matches. This CDR3 contains 16 residues. CDR1 SGHTA and CDR2 FQGNSA come from the germline V gene. The CDR3 DNA is TGTGCCAGCAGCCACGGGACAGGGGAGGGGTATCAGCCCCAGCATTTT. Protein: CASSHGTGEGYQPQHF.

This clonotype showed up just a few times. The chain joins TRBV18 to TRBJ2-7, with TRBD1 as a possible D gene (6 bases). The germline CDR1 and CDR2 sequences are KGHSH and LQKENI. V was cut by 3 bases and J by 4 bases, with 10 bases left in between. The length of the CDR3 is 13 residues. As DNA, the CDR3 is TGTGCCAGCTCACCTGGGGGCGAGTACGAGCAGTACTTC. This sequence encodes CASSPGGEYEQYF.